A selection of T cell receptor beta chains follows, all from one sample in a study of shared clonotypes between healthy human individuals. Generated by immunoSEQ multiplex PCR, the TCRdb table keeps only in-frame clones and is missing some. The sample has 2 million to 2.5 million clones, under 95% seen once. The sequenced sample consisted of naive CD8+ T cells from PBMCs. The receptor source for this set is a man younger than 35 in good health. Some clones in this sample may be carry-over from other donors' samples. The CDR3 runs from the conserved cysteine through the conserved F or W. Each record gives: V gene, J gene, D gene, clone size, CDR3 protein, CDR3 DNA. A D gene is named only where the DNA matches it firmly. The size entry is marked missing in some rows and otherwise reads once, few, many or a size class.

TRBV7-3	TRBJ1-2	.	.	CASSLYPDSGYTF	TGTGCCAGCAGCTTATATCCAGACAGCGGCTACACCTTC
TRBV27	TRBJ1-1	.	.	CASSFDRQVVLGTEAFF	TGTGCCAGCAGTTTCGACCGACAGGTGGTTCTAGGTACTGAAGCTTTCTTT
TRBV7-2	TRBJ2-5	.	.	CASSPSRGMWETQYF	TGTGCCAGCAGCCCCAGTAGGGGCATGTGGGAGACCCAGTACTTC
TRBV28	TRBJ2-7	TRBD2	.	CASSFGLAGSYEQYF	TGTGCCAGCAGTTTCGGGTTAGCGGGATCCTACGAGCAGTACTTC
TRBV5-5	TRBJ1-2	.	.	CASTLLAGSNYGYTF	TGTGCCAGCACCCTCTTAGCGGGCAGCAACTATGGCTACACCTTC
TRBV19	TRBJ1-1	.	.	CASRLGGNTEAFF	TGTGCCAGTAGGCTAGGGGGGAACACTGAAGCTTTCTTT
TRBV7-9	TRBJ2-5	.	.	CASSLFLGHSRETQYF	TGTGCCAGCAGCTTATTTTTGGGTCATTCTAGGGAGACCCAGTACTTC
TRBV7-8	TRBJ2-7	.	.	CASSLAIRFPVTYEQYF	TGTGCCAGCAGCTTGGCGATTAGATTCCCAGTTACCTACGAGCAGTACTTC
TRBV5-6	TRBJ2-7	.	.	CASSLDGSVSYEQYF	TGTGCCAGCAGCTTGGACGGGTCCGTCTCCTACGAGCAGTACTTC
TRBV5-4	TRBJ1-2	.	.	CASSLATVNYGYTF	TGTGCCAGCAGCTTGGCCACAGTAAACTATGGCTACACCTTC
TRBV9	TRBJ1-2	.	.	CASSVAAGYYGYTF	TGTGCCAGCAGCGTAGCCGCCGGCTACTATGGCTACACCTTC
TRBV19	TRBJ2-7	.	.	CATNPGPGWDEQYF	TGTGCCACCAATCCAGGGCCAGGCTGGGACGAGCAGTACTTC
TRBV10-3	TRBJ2-7	TRBD2	.	CAISEMGLAGGYGEQYF	TGTGCCATCAGTGAAATGGGACTAGCGGGAGGGTACGGCGAGCAGTACTTC
TRBV10-3	TRBJ1-1	.	few	CAISESKETFTEAFF	TGTGCCATCAGTGAGTCCAAGGAGACGTTCACTGAAGCTTTCTTT
TRBV7-2	TRBJ2-7	.	.	CASSLWAEGPHEQYF	TGTGCCAGCAGCTTATGGGCTGAGGGGCCGCACGAGCAGTACTTC
TRBV9	TRBJ1-1	.	.	CASSGDSPEAFF	TGTGCCAGCAGCGGAGACAGTCCTGAAGCTTTCTTT
TRBV6-5	TRBJ2-7	.	.	CASSYGFSGYEQYF	TGTGCCAGCAGTTACGGTTTCAGCGGTTACGAGCAGTACTTC
TRBV28	TRBJ2-5	.	.	CASRETQGARETQYF	TGTGCCAGCCGGGAAACACAGGGAGCCCGGGAGACCCAGTACTTC
TRBV7-6	TRBJ2-7	TRBD1	.	CASSSGTGYSYEQYF	TGTGCCAGCAGCTCCGGGACAGGGTACTCCTACGAGCAGTACTTC
TRBV19	TRBJ2-2	.	.	CASKGERAPPPNTGELFF	TGTGCCAGTAAGGGGGAGCGGGCTCCCCCCCCGAACACCGGGGAGCTGTTTTTT
TRBV11-1	TRBJ2-1	.	.	CASSQSTGTWLFF	TGTGCCAGCAGCCAAAGCACCGGGACGTGGCTGTTCTTC
TRBV4-1	TRBJ2-2	.	.	CASSLYPRGGRDTGELFF	TGCGCCAGCAGCCTCTATCCTAGGGGAGGTAGGGACACCGGGGAGCTGTTTTTT
TRBV11-2	TRBJ2-7	TRBD2	.	CASNFPLAGGPHEQYF	TGTGCCAGCAACTTCCCCTTAGCGGGAGGGCCCCACGAGCAGTACTTC
TRBV5-5	TRBJ1-5	.	.	CASSGDVFNQPQHF	TGTGCCAGCAGCGGGGACGTTTTCAATCAGCCCCAGCATTTT
TRBV7-8	TRBJ2-1	.	.	CASSLGGVGWDEQFF	TGTGCCAGCAGCTTAGGCGGAGTGGGGTGGGATGAGCAGTTCTTC
TRBV6-1	TRBJ2-5	.	once	CASSRTVWLETQYF	TGTGCCAGCAGTCGGACCGTCTGGTTAGAGACCCAGTACTTC
TRBV27	TRBJ2-2	TRBD2	.	CASSSAGLRGVTGELFF	TGTGCCAGCAGTTCCGCCGGACTCCGGGGGGTCACCGGGGAGCTGTTTTTT
TRBV7-9	TRBJ2-7	.	.	CASSLVSRSEQYF	TGTGCCAGCAGCTTAGTAAGCAGATCCGAGCAGTACTTC
TRBV7-9	TRBJ2-3	.	.	CAMRDKSTDTQYF	TGTGCCATGCGGGACAAAAGCACAGATACGCAGTATTTT